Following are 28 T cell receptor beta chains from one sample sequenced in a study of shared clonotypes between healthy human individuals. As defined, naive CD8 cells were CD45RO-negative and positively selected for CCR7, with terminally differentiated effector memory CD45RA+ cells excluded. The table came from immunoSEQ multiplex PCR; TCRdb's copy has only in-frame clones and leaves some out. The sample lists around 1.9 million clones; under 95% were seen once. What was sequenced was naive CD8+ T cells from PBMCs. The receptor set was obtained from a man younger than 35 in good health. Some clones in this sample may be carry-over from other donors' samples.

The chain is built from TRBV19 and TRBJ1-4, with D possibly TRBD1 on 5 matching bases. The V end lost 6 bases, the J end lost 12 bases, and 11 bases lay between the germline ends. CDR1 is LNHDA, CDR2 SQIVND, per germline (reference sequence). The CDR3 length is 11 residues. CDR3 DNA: TGTGCCAGTAGCCGATCGGGGCAACTGTTTTTT. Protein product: CASSRSGQLFF.

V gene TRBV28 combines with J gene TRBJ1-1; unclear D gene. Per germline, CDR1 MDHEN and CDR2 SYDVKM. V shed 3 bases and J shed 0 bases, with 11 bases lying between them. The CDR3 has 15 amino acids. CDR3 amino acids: CASSFRAVMNTEAFF. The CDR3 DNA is TGTGCCAGCAGTTTCCGGGCCGTGATGAACACTGAAGCTTTCTTT.

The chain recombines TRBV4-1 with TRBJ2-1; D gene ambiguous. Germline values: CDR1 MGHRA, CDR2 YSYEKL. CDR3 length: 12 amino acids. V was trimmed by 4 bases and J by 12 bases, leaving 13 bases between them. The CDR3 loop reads CASSPGLIGQFF. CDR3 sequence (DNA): TGCGCCAGCAGCCCTGGATTGATCGGGCAGTTCTTC.

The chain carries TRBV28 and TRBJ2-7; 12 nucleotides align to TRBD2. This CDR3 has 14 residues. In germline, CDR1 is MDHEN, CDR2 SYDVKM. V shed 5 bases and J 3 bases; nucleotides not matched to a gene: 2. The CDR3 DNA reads TGTGCCAGCAGTCAGACTAGCGGGAGCTACGAGCAGTACTTC. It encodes CASSQTSGSYEQYF.

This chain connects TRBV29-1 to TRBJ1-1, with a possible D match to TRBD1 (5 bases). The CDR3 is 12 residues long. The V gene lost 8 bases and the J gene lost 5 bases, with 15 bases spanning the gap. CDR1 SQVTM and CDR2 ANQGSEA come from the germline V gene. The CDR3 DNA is TGCAGCACCTCGGGCGGGGGGACTGAAGCTTTCTTT. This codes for CSTSGGGTEAFF.

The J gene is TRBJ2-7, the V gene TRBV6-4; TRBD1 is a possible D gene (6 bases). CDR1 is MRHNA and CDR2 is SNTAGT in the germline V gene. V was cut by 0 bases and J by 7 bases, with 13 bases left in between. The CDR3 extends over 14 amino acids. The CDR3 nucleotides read TGTGCCAGCAGTGACTCCAGGGCTCAGGGGGAGCAGTACTTC. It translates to CASSDSRAQGEQYF.

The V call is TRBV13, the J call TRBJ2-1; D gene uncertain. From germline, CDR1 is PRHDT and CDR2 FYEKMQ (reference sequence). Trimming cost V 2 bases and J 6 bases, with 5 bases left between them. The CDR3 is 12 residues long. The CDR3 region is CASSLRSNEQFF. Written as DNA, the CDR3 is TGTGCCAGCAGCTTAAGGAGCAATGAGCAGTTCTTC. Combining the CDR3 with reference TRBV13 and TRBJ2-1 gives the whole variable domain AAGVIQSPRHLIKEKRETATLKCYPIPRHDTVYWYQQGPGQDPQFLISFYEKMQSDKGSIPDRFSAQQFSDYHSELNMSSLELGDSALYFCASSLRSNEQFFGPGTRLTVL.

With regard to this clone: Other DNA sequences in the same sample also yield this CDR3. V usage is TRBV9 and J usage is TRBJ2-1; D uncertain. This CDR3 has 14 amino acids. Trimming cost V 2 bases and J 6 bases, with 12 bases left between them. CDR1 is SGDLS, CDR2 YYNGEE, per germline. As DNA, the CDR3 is TGTGCCAGCAGCGTTGGCAGCTCAGGCAATGAGCAGTTCTTC. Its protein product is CASSVGSSGNEQFF.

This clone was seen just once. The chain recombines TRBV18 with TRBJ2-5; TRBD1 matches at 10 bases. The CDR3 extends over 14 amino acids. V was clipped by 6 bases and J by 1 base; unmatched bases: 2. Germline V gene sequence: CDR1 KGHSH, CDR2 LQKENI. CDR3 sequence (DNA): TGTGCCAGCTCTTGGACAGGGGGCCAAGAGACCCAGTACTTC. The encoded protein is CASSWTGGQETQYF.

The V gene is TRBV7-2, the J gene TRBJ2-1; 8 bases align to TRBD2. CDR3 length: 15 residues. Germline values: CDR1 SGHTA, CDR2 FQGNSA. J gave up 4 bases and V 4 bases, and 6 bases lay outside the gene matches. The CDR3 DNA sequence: TGTGCCAGCAGCTGGGGACTAGTGGATTACAATGAGCAGTTCTTC. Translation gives CASSWGLVDYNEQFF. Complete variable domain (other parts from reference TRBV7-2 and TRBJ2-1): GAGVSQSPSNKVTEKGKDVELRCDPISGHTALYWYRQSLGQGLEFLIYFQGNSAPDKSGLPSDRFSAERTGGSVSTLTIQRTQQEDSAVYLCASSWGLVDYNEQFFGPGTRLTVL.

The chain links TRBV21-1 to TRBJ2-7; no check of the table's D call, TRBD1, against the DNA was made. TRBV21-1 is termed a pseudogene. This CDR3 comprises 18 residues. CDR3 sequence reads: CASSKGLLTGSRPYEQYF. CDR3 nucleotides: TGTGCCAGCAGCAAAGGTCTCCTGACAGGATCTAGGCCCTACGAGCAGTACTTC.

CDR3 nucleotides: TGTGCCTGGAGTTCGGTTAAGGGGACATCCTACATGAACACTGAAGCTTTCTTT. It specifies CAWSSVKGTSYMNTEAFF. The gene calls are TRBV30 and TRBJ1-1, with TRBD1 as a possible D gene (6 bases). The germline V gene encodes CDR1 GTSNPN and CDR2 SVGIG (reference sequence). The germline V and J ends were trimmed by 2 bases and 0 bases, with 22 bases remaining between them. The length of the CDR3 is 18 residues.

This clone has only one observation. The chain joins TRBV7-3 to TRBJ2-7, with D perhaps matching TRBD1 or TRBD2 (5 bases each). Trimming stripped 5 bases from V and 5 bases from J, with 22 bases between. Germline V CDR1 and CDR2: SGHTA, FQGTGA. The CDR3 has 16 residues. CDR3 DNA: TGTGCCAGCAGCCCGACCGGGACCCAAGGGCCCCACGAGCAGTACTTC. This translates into CASSPTGTQGPHEQYF.

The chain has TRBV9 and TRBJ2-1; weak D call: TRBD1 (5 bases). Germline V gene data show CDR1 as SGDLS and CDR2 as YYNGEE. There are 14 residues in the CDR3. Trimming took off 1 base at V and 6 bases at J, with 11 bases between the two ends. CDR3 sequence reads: CASSVSIGANEQFF. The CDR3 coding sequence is TGTGCCAGCAGCGTATCCATAGGGGCCAATGAGCAGTTCTTC.

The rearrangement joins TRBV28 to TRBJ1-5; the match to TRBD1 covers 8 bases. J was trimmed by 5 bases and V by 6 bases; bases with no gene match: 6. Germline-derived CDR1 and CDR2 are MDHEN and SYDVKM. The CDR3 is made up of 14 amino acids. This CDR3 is CASSTTGEDQPQHF. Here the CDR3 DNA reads TGTGCCAGCAGCACGACAGGGGAGGATCAGCCCCAGCATTTT.

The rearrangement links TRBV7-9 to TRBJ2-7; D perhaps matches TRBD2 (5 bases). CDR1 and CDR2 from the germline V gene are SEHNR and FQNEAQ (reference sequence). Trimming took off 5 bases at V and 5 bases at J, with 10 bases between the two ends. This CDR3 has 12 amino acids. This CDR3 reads CASSPGSHEQYF. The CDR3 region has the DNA TGTGCCAGCAGCCCGGGGTCCCACGAGCAGTACTTC.

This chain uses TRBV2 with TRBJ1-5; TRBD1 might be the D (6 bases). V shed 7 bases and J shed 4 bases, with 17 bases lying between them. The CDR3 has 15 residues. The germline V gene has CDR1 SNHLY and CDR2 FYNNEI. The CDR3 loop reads CASTAWDMGNQPQHF. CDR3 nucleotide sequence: TGTGCCAGCACAGCTTGGGACATGGGGAATCAGCCCCAGCATTTT.

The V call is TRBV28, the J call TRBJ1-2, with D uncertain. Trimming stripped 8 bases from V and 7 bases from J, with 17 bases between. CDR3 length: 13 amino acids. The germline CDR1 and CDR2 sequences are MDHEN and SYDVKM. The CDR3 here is CASAGPRSGGYTF. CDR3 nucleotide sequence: TGTGCCAGCGCTGGTCCAAGGTCTGGTGGCTACACCTTC.

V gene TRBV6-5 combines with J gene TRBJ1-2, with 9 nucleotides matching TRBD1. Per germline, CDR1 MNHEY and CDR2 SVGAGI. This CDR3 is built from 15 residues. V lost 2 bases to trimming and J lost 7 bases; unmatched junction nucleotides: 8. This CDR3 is CASSYAGTGFRGYTF. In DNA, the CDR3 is TGTGCCAGCAGTTACGCCGGGACAGGGTTTCGTGGCTACACCTTC.

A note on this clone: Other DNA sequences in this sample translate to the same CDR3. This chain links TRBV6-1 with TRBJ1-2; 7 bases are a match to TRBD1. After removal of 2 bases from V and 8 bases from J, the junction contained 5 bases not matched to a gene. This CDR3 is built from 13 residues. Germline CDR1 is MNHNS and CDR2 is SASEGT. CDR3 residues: CASSETGVGGYTF. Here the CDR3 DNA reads TGTGCCAGCAGTGAAACAGGGGTGGGCGGCTACACCTTC.

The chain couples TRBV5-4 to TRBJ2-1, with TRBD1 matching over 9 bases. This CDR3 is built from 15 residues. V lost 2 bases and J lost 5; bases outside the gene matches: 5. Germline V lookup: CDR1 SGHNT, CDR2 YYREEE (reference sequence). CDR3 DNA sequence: TGTGCCAGCAGCTTAACCGGGACAGGGAACAATGAGCAGTTCTTC. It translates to CASSLTGTGNNEQFF.

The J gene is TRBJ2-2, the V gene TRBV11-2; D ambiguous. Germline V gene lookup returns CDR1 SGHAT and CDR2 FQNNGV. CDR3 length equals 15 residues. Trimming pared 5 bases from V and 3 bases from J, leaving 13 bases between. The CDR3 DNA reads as TGTGCCAGCAGCCAAGTAAGGTCGGACACCGGGGAGCTGTTTTTT. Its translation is CASSQVRSDTGELFF. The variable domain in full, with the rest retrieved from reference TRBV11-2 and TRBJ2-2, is EAGVAQSPRYKIIEKRQSVAFWCNPISGHATLYWYQQILGQGPKLLIQFQNNGVVDDSQLPKDRFSAERLKGVDSTLKIQPAKLEDSAVYLCASSQVRSDTGELFFGEGSRLTVL.

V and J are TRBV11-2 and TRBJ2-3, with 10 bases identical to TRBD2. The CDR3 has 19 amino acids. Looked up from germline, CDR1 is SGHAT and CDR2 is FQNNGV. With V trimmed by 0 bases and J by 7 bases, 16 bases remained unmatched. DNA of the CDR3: TGTGCCAGCAGCTTAGATCTGTTGTCTAGCGGGAGAGCACAGAATACGCAGTATTTT. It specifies CASSLDLLSSGRAQNTQYF.

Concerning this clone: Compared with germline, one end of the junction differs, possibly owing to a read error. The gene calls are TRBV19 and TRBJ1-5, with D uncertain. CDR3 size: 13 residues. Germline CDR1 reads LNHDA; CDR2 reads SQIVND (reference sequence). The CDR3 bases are TGTGCCAGTAGTATTACTCTTTGGGGAGGACTGGGCTTT. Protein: CASSITLWGGLGF.

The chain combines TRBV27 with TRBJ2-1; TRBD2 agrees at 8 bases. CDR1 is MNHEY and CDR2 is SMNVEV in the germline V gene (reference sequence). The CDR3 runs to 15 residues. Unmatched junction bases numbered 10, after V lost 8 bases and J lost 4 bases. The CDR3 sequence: CASGVTGGLYNEQFF. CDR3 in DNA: TGTGCCAGCGGGGTGACGGGAGGGCTGTACAATGAGCAGTTCTTC.

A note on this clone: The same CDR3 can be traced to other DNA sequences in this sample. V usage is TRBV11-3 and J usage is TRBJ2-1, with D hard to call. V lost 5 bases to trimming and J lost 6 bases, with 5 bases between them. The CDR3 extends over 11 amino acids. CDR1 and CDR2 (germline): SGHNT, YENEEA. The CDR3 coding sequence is TGTGCCAGCAGCCTCGGCAATGAGCAGTTCTTC. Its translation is CASSLGNEQFF.

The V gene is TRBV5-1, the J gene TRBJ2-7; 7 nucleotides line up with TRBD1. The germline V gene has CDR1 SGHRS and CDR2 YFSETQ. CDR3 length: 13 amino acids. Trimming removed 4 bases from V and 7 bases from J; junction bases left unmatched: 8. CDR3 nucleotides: TGCGCCAGCAGCCCAGACAGGGAGAGGGAGCAGTACTTC. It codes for CASSPDREREQYF.

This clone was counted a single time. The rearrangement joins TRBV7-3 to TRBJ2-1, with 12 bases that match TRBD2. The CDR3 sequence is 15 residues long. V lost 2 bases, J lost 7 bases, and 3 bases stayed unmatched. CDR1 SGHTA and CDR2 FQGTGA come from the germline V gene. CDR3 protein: CASSLLAGGKNEQFF. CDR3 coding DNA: TGTGCCAGCAGCTTACTAGCGGGAGGGAAAAATGAGCAGTTCTTC.